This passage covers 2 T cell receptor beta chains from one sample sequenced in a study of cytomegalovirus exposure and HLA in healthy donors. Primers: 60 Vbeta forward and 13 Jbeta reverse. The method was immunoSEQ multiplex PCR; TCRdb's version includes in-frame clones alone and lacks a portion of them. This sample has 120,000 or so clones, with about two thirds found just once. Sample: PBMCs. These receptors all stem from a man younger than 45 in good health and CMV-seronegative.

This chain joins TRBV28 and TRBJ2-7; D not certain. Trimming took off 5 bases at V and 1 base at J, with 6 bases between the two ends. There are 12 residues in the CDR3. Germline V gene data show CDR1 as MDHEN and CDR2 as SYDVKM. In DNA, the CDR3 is TGTGCCAGCAGTGTCAGTTCCTACGAGCAGTACTTC. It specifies CASSVSSYEQYF.

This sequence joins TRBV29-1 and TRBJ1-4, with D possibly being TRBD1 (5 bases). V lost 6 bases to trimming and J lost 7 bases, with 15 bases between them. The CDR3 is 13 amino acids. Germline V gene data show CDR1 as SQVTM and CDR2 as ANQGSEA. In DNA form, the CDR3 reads TGCAGCGTGGGGGAAAGCGGGGCTGAAAAACTGTTTTTT. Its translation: CSVGESGAEKLFF.